Presented here are 23 T cell receptor beta chains from one specimen sequenced in a study of CD8 T cells in Susac syndrome. Random hexamers were used to reverse transcribe an amount of roughly 0.5 to 1 ug RNA. TCRdb redid the calling of the immunoSEQ multiplex PCR reads with MiXCR, one entry per CDR3 protein. Of over 100,000 distinct CDR3 sequences in the sample, under 95% are singletons; the top ten hold around 0.12%. Material: CD8+ T cells from PBMCs. All receptors come from a human donor in good health.

The chain has TRBV28 and TRBJ2-3; 11 bases map to TRBD2. Germline V CDR1 and CDR2: MDHEN, SYDVKM. Germline trimming cut 8 bases from V and 0 bases from J; bases unmatched to any gene: 10. This CDR3 spans 17 amino acids. The CDR3 reads CASQLAGDLPSTDTQYF. The CDR3 nucleotides are TGTGCCAGCCAACTAGCGGGAGACTTACCTAGCACAGATACGCAGTATTTT.

This chain uses TRBV4-3 with TRBJ1-1; no clear D. CDR3 size: 13 residues. From germline, CDR1 is LGHNA and CDR2 YSLEER. The V and J ends lost 0 bases and 1 base respectively, with 3 bases between them. The CDR3 loop reads CASSQEQNTEAFF. The CDR3 coding sequence is TGCGCCAGCAGCCAAGAACAGAACACTGAAGCTTTCTTT.

This clonotype has a single count. This chain connects TRBV20-1 to TRBJ2-7; 9 bases are a match to TRBD2. The CDR3 is 16 residues long. Germline V gene data show CDR1 as DFQATT and CDR2 as SNEGSKA (reference sequence). The V gene end was trimmed by 3 bases and the J gene end by 1 base; junction bases not matched to a gene: 10. CDR3 loop: CSASWILAGDSYEQYF. CDR3 bases: TGCAGTGCTAGTTGGATATTAGCGGGAGATTCCTACGAGCAGTACTTC.

The chain carries TRBV30 and TRBJ2-7; D possibly corresponds to TRBD1 (5 bases). Germline CDR1 GTSNPN, CDR2 SVGIG (reference sequence). The CDR3 totals 15 residues. Between the trimmed V and J ends, which lost 4 bases and 3 bases, there was a span of 19 bases. In DNA form, the CDR3 reads TGTGCCTGGACCCGAAGGCAGGACACCAACTACGAGCAGTACTTC. Amino acid sequence: CAWTRRQDTNYEQYF.

The J gene is TRBJ1-1, the V gene TRBV6-2 or TRBV6-3; a possible D gene is TRBD1 (6 bases). The CDR3 runs 14 residues. Germline V gene lookup returns CDR1 MNHEY and CDR2 SVGEGT. Trimming took 4 bases from V and 1 from J, leaving 10 bases between them. CDR3 coding DNA: TGTGCCAGCAGTTCAACAGGGCCGAACACTGAAGCTTTCTTT. It translates to CASSSTGPNTEAFF.

The chain uses TRBV19 and TRBJ1-5; D gene ambiguous. In germline, CDR1 is LNHDA, CDR2 SQIVND (reference sequence). V was cut by 3 bases and J by 0 bases, with 12 bases left in between. The CDR3 covers 16 residues. CDR3 in DNA: TGTGCCAGTAGTATTGTGGCAGAATATAGCAATCAGCCCCAGCATTTT. Protein: CASSIVAEYSNQPQHF.

The chain has TRBV25-1 and TRBJ2-1, with D perhaps matching TRBD1 (6 bases). The CDR3 contains 19 residues. Germline V gives CDR1 MGHDK, CDR2 SYGVNS. The V and J ends lost 4 bases and 2 bases respectively, with 24 bases between them. CDR3 sequence: CASSALPPQGSRTYNEQFF. The CDR3 nucleotides are TGTGCCAGCAGTGCCTTACCCCCACAGGGATCGAGAACCTACAATGAGCAGTTCTTC.

The chain combines TRBV18 with TRBJ1-1, with unresolved D. Germline CDR1 and CDR2: KGHSH and LQKENI. The CDR3 covers 15 residues. V was trimmed by 4 bases and J by 1 base, leaving 13 bases between them. The DNA for the CDR3 is TGTGCCAGCTCACGAGATACAGTACCGAACACTGAAGCTTTCTTT. This gives the protein CASSRDTVPNTEAFF.

V usage is TRBV19 and J usage is TRBJ2-4, with D possibly matching TRBD2 (5 bases). Germline CDR1 LNHDA, CDR2 SQIVND (reference sequence). Trimming cost V 3 bases and J 2 bases, with 8 bases left between them. The CDR3 spans 14 residues. The CDR3 loop reads CASSIRDTKNIQYF. As DNA, the CDR3 is TGTGCCAGTAGTATCCGGGATACCAAAAACATTCAGTACTTC.

The chain joins TRBV4-3 to TRBJ1-2; D gene unclear. V was trimmed by 0 bases and J by 4 bases, leaving 12 bases between them. This CDR3 is built from 15 residues. The germline V gene encodes CDR1 LGHNA and CDR2 YSLEER. CDR3 loop: CASSQDPGSGYGYTF. The CDR3 nucleotides are TGCGCCAGCAGCCAAGATCCGGGAAGCGGCTATGGCTACACCTTC.

The chain links TRBV20-1 to TRBJ2-1; TRBD2 agrees at 8 bases. This CDR3 is built from 13 residues. Germline CDR1 reads DFQATT; CDR2 reads SNEGSKA (reference sequence). V was pared by 5 bases and J by 5 bases, with 5 bases of the junction left unmatched. CDR3 sequence: CSAPATSDNEQFF. The CDR3 nucleotides are TGCAGTGCTCCTGCGACTAGCGACAATGAGCAGTTCTTC.

The chain links TRBV12-3 or TRBV12-4 to TRBJ1-3; unclear D gene. The CDR3 is 11 residues long. V lost 6 bases, J lost 4 bases, and 4 bases lay in between. The CDR3: CASRRGNTIYF. In nucleotides, the CDR3 is TGTGCCAGCAGGAGAGGAAACACCATATATTTT.

CDR3 DNA: TGTGCCAGCAGCCAAGAAAATACGCAGTATTTT. Translation gives CASSQENTQYF. The rearrangement links TRBV4-2 to TRBJ2-3; D unclear. Trimming removed 0 bases from V and 7 bases from J, with 2 bases in between. From germline, CDR1 is LGHNA and CDR2 YNFKEQ. The CDR3 length is 11 residues.

Only one count was recorded for this clonotype. The genes are TRBV29-1 and TRBJ2-7; no clear D. The germline V gene encodes CDR1 SQVTM and CDR2 ANQGSEA. V dropped 4 bases and J dropped 4 bases, with 8 bases sitting between them. This CDR3 spans 11 amino acids. The CDR3 spells CSVALGYEQYF. The CDR3 DNA reads as TGCAGCGTTGCCCTCGGGTACGAGCAGTACTTC.

This chain links TRBV29-1 with TRBJ1-1; D not resolved. Per germline, CDR1 SQVTM and CDR2 ANQGSEA. The CDR3 consists of 13 residues. The V and J ends lost 7 bases and 0 bases respectively, with 12 bases between them. CDR3 nucleotide sequence: TGCAGCGCATCCCAGTCTATGAACACTGAAGCTTTCTTT. Amino acids: CSASQSMNTEAFF.

This chain connects TRBV28 to TRBJ2-7; D might be TRBD1 (6 bases). Trimming removed 2 bases at V and 4 bases at J, with 12 bases between. The CDR3 runs 14 residues. CDR1 and CDR2 from the germline V gene are MDHEN and SYDVKM. The CDR3 region is CASSLHRVRYEQYF. For the CDR3, the DNA is TGTGCCAGCAGTTTACACAGGGTACGGTACGAGCAGTACTTC.

The J gene is TRBJ2-7, the V gene TRBV20-1; no firm D call. The CDR3 loop spans 14 amino acids. The germline CDR1 and CDR2 sequences are DFQATT and SNEGSKA (reference sequence). Between the trimmed V and J ends, which lost 0 bases and 2 bases, there was a span of 11 bases. The chain's CDR3 is CSARDQAQTYEQYF. Here the CDR3 DNA reads TGCAGTGCTAGAGATCAAGCCCAAACCTACGAGCAGTACTTC.

The J gene is TRBJ2-2, the V gene TRBV12-5; D gene unclear. The CDR3 totals 19 residues. Germline-derived CDR1 and CDR2 are LGHNT and FRNRAP. V was clipped by 2 bases and J by 6 bases, with 25 bases between them. The CDR3 sequence is CASGLNSDLGGRWSGELFF. The CDR3 DNA follows: TGTGCTAGTGGTTTGAACTCGGACCTGGGCGGCCGCTGGTCCGGGGAGCTGTTTTTT.

The chain employs TRBV6-5 and TRBJ1-1; TRBD1 is a possible D gene (5 bases). The V gene lost 5 bases and the J gene lost 13 bases, with 20 bases spanning the gap. In germline, CDR1 is MNHEY, CDR2 SVGAGI. The CDR3 extends over 13 amino acids. CDR3 coding DNA: TGTGCCAGCAGTACCTCTCTGGGGACCAAGTGTTTCTTT. It codes for CASSTSLGTKCFF.

The gene calls are TRBV6-2 or TRBV6-3 and TRBJ2-1, with 7 bases identical to TRBD2. Germline assignment: CDR1 MNHEY and CDR2 SVGEGT. The CDR3 has 15 residues. V shed 4 bases and J 1 base; nucleotides not matched to a gene: 4. The CDR3 DNA is TGTGCCAGCAGTTTGACTAGCTCATCCTACAATGAGCAGTTCTTC. Protein product: CASSLTSSSYNEQFF.

The rearrangement joins TRBV7-9 to TRBJ1-4; no clear D. The CDR3 has 16 amino acids. CDR1 is SEHNR and CDR2 is FQNEAQ in the germline V gene (reference sequence). Trimming shortened V by 0 bases and J by 6 bases, and 14 bases separated the two germline ends. The CDR3 bases are TGTGCCAGCAGCTTAGCGAGGCAGGTGGAGGATGAAAAACTGTTTTTT. Its protein is CASSLARQVEDEKLFF.

J is TRBJ1-1 and V is TRBV7-3; no firm D call. V gave up 5 bases and J gave up 5 bases, with 15 bases separating them. Germline loops: CDR1 SGHTA, CDR2 FQGTGA. The length of the CDR3 is 14 residues. CDR3 sequence (DNA): TGTGCCAGCAGCGCTTCCGGACCCACGACTGAAGCTTTCTTT. Amino acid sequence: CASSASGPTTEAFF. Based on the CDR3 plus reference TRBV7-3 and TRBJ1-1, the full variable domain is GAGVSQTPSNKVTEKGKYVELRCDPISGHTALYWYRQSLGQGPEFLIYFQGTGAADDSGLPNDRFFAVRPEGSVSTLKIQRTERGDSAVYLCASSASGPTTEAFFGQGTRLTVV.

This clonotype has just one count. The rearrangement joins TRBV7-2 to TRBJ1-5; 10 nucleotides line up with TRBD1. The germline CDR1 and CDR2 sequences are SGHTA and FQGNSA. The CDR3 is made up of 15 amino acids. The junction had 5 bases not matched to a gene; V was cut back by 5 bases and J by 4 bases. The CDR3: CASSSGQGGNQPQHF. CDR3 DNA sequence: TGTGCCAGCAGCAGTGGACAGGGGGGTAATCAGCCCCAGCATTTT.